Below, 5 T cell receptor beta chains from the same sample are listed, as sequenced in a study of Tregs in tolerant kidney transplant recipients. Using immunoSEQ multiplex PCR, the repertoire was profiled, and TCRdb retains in-frame clones only, with some absent. The sample records some 100,000 clones, roughly nine tenths being singletons. Source material: CD4+ T cells from blood. These receptors all stem from a human donor in good health.

This chain connects TRBV4-1 to TRBJ2-3, with 7 bases matching TRBD2. There are 16 residues in the CDR3. V lost 5 bases and J lost 3; bases outside the gene matches: 11. Germline values: CDR1 MGHRA, CDR2 YSYEKL. Here the CDR3 DNA reads TGCGCCAGCAGCACTCGCGGGAGTTCCGCAACAGATACGCAGTATTTT. Its protein product is CASSTRGSSATDTQYF.

This sequence joins TRBV25-1 and TRBJ2-1; D assignment may be TRBD1 or TRBD2 (6 bases each). Looked up from germline, CDR1 is MGHDK and CDR2 is SYGVNS. The CDR3 extends over 17 amino acids. V dropped 4 bases and J dropped 3 bases, with 19 bases sitting between them. Written as DNA, the CDR3 is TGTGCCAGCAGTGGCACAATCGGAGGGGACAACTACAATGAGCAGTTCTTC. This codes for CASSGTIGGDNYNEQFF.

V usage is TRBV7-2 and J usage is TRBJ1-1; 7 bases are shared with TRBD1. The V gene end was trimmed by 5 bases and the J gene end by 2 bases; junction bases not matched to a gene: 5. Germline V gives CDR1 SGHTA, CDR2 FQGNSA. The CDR3 consists of 14 residues. CDR3 loop: CASSLDRVNTEAFF. The DNA for the CDR3 is TGTGCCAGCAGCCTAGACAGGGTAAACACTGAAGCTTTCTTT.

The rearrangement uses TRBV7-9 and TRBJ1-4; TRBD1 matches 7 bases. The trim removed 6 bases at V and 8 bases at J, leaving 15 bases unmatched. From germline, CDR1 is SEHNR and CDR2 FQNEAQ (reference sequence). The CDR3 sequence is 16 residues long. CDR3 coding DNA: TGTGCCAGCAGTCATCCCCCGGGACAGCAATTAGAAAAACTGTTTTTT. The encoded protein is CASSHPPGQQLEKLFF. The full variable domain, in which reference TRBV7-9 and TRBJ1-4 provide the parts outside the CDR3, is DTGVSQNPRHKITKRGQNVTFRCDPISEHNRLYWYRQTLGQGPEFLTYFQNEAQLEKSRLLSDRFSAERPKGSFSTLEIQRTEQGDSAMYLCASSHPPGQQLEKLFFGSGTQLSVL.

The chain employs TRBV14 and TRBJ2-5; D remains unclear. CDR1 and CDR2 from the germline V gene are SGHDN and FVKESK. V dropped 0 bases and J dropped 0 bases, with 8 bases sitting between them. This CDR3 is built from 15 residues. CDR3: CASSQELRNQETQYF. The CDR3 bases are TGTGCCAGCAGCCAAGAATTGCGAAACCAAGAGACCCAGTACTTC.